This TCR beta chain appears in the sequencing data of a study of blood T cells in healthy people across ages. A few counts support this clonotype. As yet, its antigen is unknown. Study-level points and caveats: Across samples, TCR beta diversity tracked strongly with naive T cell percentage.

The CDR3 is made up of 15 amino acids. In germline, CDR1 is SEHNR, CDR2 FQNEAQ (reference sequence). V was shortened by 6 bases and J by 3 bases, with 16 bases between the two germline ends. It was with a sample-barcoded 5' primer and a J-beta primer mix that a second PCR of about 7 to 12 cycles was run. TCRdb redid the calling of the 5' RACE reads with MiXCR, one entry per CDR3 protein. This table holds some 1.4 million distinct CDR3 sequences, 42% found once. V is TRBV7-9 and J is TRBJ2-3; D possibly corresponds to TRBD1 (6 bases). The clonotype originates from a woman aged 18-35 years in good health. The sample was blood. In nucleotides, the CDR3 is TGTGCCAGCAGACCGGGACATAGCCGAACAGATACGCAGTATTTT. It codes for CASRPGHSRTDTQYF.